The 3 T cell receptor beta chains in this list originate from one sample, sequenced in a study of identifying expanded T cells in peripheral blood. Here immunoSEQ multiplex PCR was the method, and the copy in TCRdb shows in-frame clones only, minus some. The sample lists around 130,000 clones, 80% to 90% occurring once. Sequencing was carried out using blood. These receptors were collected from a person aged 18 to 70 in good health.

The chain has TRBV2 and TRBJ1-2; D unresolved. Trimming cost V 4 bases and J 8 bases, with 11 bases left between them. The CDR3 is made up of 12 amino acids. Germline loops: CDR1 SNHLY, CDR2 FYNNEI. The DNA of the CDR3 is TGTGCCAGCAGTGTAGTAACAGCCGGCTACACCTTC. Translating it yields CASSVVTAGYTF. The full variable domain, its missing parts supplied by reference TRBV2 and TRBJ1-2, is EPEVTQTPSHQVTQMGQEVILRCVPISNHLYFYWYRQILGQKVEFLVSFYNNEISEKSEIFDDQFSVERPDGSNFTLKIRSTKLEDSAMYFCASSVVTAGYTFGSGTRLTVV.

The V and J genes are TRBV5-1 and TRBJ2-5; the D gene is possibly TRBD1 (6 bases). CDR3 length: 14 amino acids. CDR1 and CDR2 (germline): SGHRS, YFSETQ. Trimming removed 4 bases at V and 5 bases at J, with 15 bases between. CDR3 sequence: CASSPGTTKETQYF. The CDR3 DNA is TGCGCCAGCAGCCCCGGGACAACCAAGGAGACCCAGTACTTC.

The genes are TRBV6-1 and TRBJ2-5, with D maybe TRBD2 (5 bases). The V gene lost 3 bases and the J gene lost 5 bases, with 13 bases spanning the gap. The CDR3 extends over 14 amino acids. Germline V gives CDR1 MNHNS, CDR2 SASEGT. CDR3 sequence: CASSEDQRGETQYF. The CDR3 bases are TGTGCCAGCAGTGAGGACCAAAGAGGGGAGACCCAGTACTTC.